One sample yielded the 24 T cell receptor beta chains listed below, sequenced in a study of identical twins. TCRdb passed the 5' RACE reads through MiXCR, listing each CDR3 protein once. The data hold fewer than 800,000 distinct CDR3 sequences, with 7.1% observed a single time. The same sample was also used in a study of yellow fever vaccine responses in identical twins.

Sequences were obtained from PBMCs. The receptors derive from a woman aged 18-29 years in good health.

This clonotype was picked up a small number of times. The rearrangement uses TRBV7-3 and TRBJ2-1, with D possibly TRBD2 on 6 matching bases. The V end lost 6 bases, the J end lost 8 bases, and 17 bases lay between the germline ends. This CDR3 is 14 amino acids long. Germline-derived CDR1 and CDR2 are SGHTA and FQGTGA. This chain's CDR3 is CASSRNGGFDEQFF. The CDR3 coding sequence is TGTGCCAGCAGTCGTAACGGGGGATTCGATGAGCAGTTCTTC.

The chain's CDR3 is CASSPRRLGQAHYEQFF. In DNA form, the CDR3 reads TGTGCCAGCAGCCCCCGACGGTTGGGACAGGCGCACTATGAGCAGTTCTTC. The chain links TRBV21-1 to TRBJ2-1; TRBD1 is taken as the D call from the table, unchecked against the DNA. TRBV21-1 is marked as a pseudogene. This CDR3 contains 17 residues.

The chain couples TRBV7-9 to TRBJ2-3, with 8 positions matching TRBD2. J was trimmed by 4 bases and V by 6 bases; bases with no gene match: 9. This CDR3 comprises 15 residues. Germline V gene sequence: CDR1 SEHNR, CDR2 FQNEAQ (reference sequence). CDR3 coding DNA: TGTGCCAGCAGTCCAGGACTAGCCGTCCCAGATACGCAGTATTTT. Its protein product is CASSPGLAVPDTQYF. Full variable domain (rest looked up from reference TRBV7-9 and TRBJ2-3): DTGVSQNPRHKITKRGQNVTFRCDPISEHNRLYWYRQTLGQGPEFLTYFQNEAQLEKSRLLSDRFSAERPKGSFSTLEIQRTEQGDSAMYLCASSPGLAVPDTQYFGPGTRLTVL.

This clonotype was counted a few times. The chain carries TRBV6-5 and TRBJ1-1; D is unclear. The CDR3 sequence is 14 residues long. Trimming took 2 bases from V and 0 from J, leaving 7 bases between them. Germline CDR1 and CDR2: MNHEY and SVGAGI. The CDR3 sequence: CASSYGSMNTEAFF. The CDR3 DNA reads TGTGCCAGCAGTTACGGGAGTATGAACACTGAAGCTTTCTTT.

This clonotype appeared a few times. CDR3 region: CASSPNRGQYEQYF. CDR3 bases: TGTGCCAGCAGCCCGAACAGGGGTCAGTACGAGCAGTACTTC. This chain joins TRBV7-2 and TRBJ2-7; 7 bases are shared with TRBD1. V trimming: 5 bases; J trimming: 4 bases; junction bases outside the gene matches: 8. CDR3 length equals 14 residues. Germline V gene sequence: CDR1 SGHTA, CDR2 FQGNSA.

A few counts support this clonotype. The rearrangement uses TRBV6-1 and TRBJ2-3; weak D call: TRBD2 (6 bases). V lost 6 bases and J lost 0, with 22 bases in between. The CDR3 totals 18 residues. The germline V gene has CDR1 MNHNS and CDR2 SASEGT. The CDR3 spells CASSLRAGRILSTDTQYF. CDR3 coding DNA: TGTGCCAGCAGCCTCAGGGCGGGGCGGATCCTTAGCACAGATACGCAGTATTTT.

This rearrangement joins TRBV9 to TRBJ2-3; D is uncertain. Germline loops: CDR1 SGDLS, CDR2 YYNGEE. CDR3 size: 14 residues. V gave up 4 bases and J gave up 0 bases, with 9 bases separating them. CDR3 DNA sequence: TGTGCCAGCAGCTTCGAGCTAAGCACAGATACGCAGTATTTT. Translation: CASSFELSTDTQYF. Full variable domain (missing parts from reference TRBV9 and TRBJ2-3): DSGVTQTPKHLITATGQRVTLRCSPRSGDLSVYWYQQSLDQGLQFLIQYYNGEERAKGNILERFSAQQFPDLHSELNLSSLELGDSALYFCASSFELSTDTQYFGPGTRLTVL.

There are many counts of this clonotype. The CDR3 DNA reads TGCAGTGCTAGGTTTGGAGGACAGCAATCCTACAATGAGCAGTTCTTC. Its protein product is CSARFGGQQSYNEQFF. This sequence joins TRBV20-1 and TRBJ2-1, with D perhaps matching TRBD1 (6 bases). This CDR3 contains 16 residues. Germline V gene data show CDR1 as DFQATT and CDR2 as SNEGSKA (reference sequence). V was trimmed by 3 bases and J by 1 base, leaving 16 bases between them.

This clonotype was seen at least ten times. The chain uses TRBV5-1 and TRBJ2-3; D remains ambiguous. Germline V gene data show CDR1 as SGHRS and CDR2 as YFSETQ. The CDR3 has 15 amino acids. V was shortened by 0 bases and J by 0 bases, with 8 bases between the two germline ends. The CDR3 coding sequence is TGCGCCAGCAGCTTGGACCAGATCAGCACAGATACGCAGTATTTT. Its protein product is CASSLDQISTDTQYF.

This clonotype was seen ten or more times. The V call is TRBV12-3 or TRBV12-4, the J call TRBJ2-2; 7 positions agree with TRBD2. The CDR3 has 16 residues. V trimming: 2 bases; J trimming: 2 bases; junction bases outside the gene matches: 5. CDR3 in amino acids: CASSLRVAGNTGELFF. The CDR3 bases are TGTGCCAGCAGTTTAAGGGTAGCGGGCAACACCGGGGAGCTGTTTTTT.

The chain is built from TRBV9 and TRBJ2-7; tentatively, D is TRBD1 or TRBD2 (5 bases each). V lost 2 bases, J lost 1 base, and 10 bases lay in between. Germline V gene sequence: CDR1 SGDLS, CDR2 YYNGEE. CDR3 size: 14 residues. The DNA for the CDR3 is TGTGCCAGCAGCGTGGGGACGGCTTCCTACGAGCAGTACTTC. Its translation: CASSVGTASYEQYF. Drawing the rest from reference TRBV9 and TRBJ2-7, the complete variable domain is DSGVTQTPKHLITATGQRVTLRCSPRSGDLSVYWYQQSLDQGLQFLIQYYNGEERAKGNILERFSAQQFPDLHSELNLSSLELGDSALYFCASSVGTASYEQYFGPGTRLTVT.

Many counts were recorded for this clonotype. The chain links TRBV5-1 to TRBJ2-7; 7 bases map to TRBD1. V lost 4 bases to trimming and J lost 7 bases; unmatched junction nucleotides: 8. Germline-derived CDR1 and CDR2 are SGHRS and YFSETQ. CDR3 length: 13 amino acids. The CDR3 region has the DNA TGCGCCAGCAGCGCCTCGGGACAGCGGGAGCAGTACTTC. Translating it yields CASSASGQREQYF.

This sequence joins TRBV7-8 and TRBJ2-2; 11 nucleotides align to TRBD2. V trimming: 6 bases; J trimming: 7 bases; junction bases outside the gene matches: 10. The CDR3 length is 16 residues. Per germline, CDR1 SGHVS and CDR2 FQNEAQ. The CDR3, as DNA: TGTGCCAGCAGTCTAGGGGGGACTAGCGGAGGCGGGGAGCTGTTTTTT. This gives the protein CASSLGGTSGGGELFF.

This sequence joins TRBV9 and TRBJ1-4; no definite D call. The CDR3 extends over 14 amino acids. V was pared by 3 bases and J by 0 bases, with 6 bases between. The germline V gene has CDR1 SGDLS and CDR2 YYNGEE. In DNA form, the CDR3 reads TGTGCCAGCAGCGCCACATCAACTAATGAAAAACTGTTTTTT. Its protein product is CASSATSTNEKLFF.

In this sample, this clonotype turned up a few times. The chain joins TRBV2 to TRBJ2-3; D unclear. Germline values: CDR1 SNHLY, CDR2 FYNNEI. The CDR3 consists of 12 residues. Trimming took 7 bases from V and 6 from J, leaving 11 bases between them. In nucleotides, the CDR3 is TGTGCCAGCATTAGGTCCCAGGATACGCAGTATTTT. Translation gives CASIRSQDTQYF.

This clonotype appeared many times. Here the CDR3 reads CASSFPNKDRLAGEPDNEQFF. The CDR3 nucleotides read TGTGCCAGCAGCTTTCCCAACAAAGACAGACTAGCGGGGGAGCCCGACAATGAGCAGTTCTTC. The chain joins TRBV11-1 to TRBJ2-1, with 12 bases fitting TRBD2. V shed 3 bases and J 5 bases; nucleotides not matched to a gene: 20. This CDR3 has 21 residues. Germline CDR1 SGHAT, CDR2 FQDESV (reference sequence).

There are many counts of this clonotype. The DNA for the CDR3 is TGCAGCGTTGGATTCCTAGCCGAAGCACAAGGTAGCTCCTACAATGAGCAGTTCTTC. This encodes CSVGFLAEAQGSSYNEQFF. The chain uses TRBV29-1 and TRBJ2-1; a possible D gene is TRBD2 (5 bases). The CDR3 is made up of 19 amino acids. V was shortened by 4 bases and J by 0 bases, with 25 bases between the two germline ends. CDR1 is SQVTM and CDR2 is ANQGSEA in the germline V gene.

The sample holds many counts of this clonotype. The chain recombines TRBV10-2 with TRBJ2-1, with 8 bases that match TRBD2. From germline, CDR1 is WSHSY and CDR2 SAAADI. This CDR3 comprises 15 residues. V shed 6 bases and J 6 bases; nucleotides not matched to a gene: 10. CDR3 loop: CASRDPLAGLNEQFF. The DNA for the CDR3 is TGCGCCAGCAGGGATCCGCTAGCGGGCCTCAATGAGCAGTTCTTC.

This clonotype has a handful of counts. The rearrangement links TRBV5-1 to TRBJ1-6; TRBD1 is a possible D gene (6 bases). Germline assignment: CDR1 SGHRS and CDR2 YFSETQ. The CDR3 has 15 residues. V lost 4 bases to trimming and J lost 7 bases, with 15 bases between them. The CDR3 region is CASSPRTDENSPLHF. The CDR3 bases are TGCGCCAGCAGCCCTCGGACAGATGAAAATTCACCCCTCCACTTT. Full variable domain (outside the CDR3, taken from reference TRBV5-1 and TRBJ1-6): KAGVTQTPRYLIKTRGQQVTLSCSPISGHRSVSWYQQTPGQGLQFLFEYFSETQRNKGNFPGRFSGRQFSNSRSEMNVSTLELGDSALYLCASSPRTDENSPLHFGNGTRLTVT.

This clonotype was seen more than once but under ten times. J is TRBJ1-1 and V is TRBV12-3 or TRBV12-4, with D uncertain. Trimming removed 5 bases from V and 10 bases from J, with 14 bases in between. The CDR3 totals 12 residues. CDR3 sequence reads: CASSRQVVGAFF. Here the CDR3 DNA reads TGTGCCAGCAGTAGGCAAGTCGTTGGAGCTTTCTTT.

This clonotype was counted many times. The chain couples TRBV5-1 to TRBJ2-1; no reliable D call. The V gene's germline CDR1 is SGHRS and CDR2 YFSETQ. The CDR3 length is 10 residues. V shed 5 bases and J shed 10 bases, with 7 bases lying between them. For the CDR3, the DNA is TGCGCCAGCAGTCCCCTCGAGCAGTTCTTC. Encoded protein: CASSPLEQFF.

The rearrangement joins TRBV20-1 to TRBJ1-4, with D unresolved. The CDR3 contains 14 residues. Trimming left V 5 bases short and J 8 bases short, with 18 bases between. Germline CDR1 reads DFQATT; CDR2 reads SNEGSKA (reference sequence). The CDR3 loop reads CSAVGSTGEEKLFF. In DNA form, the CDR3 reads TGCAGTGCTGTTGGGAGTACGGGTGAGGAAAAACTGTTTTTT.

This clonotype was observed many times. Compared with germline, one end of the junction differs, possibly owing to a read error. The CDR3 nucleotides are TGCAGTGCGAGAGCGCTAGCGGACTCCTACAATGAGCAGTTCTTC. Its translation is CSARALADSYNEQFF. V is TRBV20-1 and J is TRBJ2-1; 7 bases are shared with TRBD2. The CDR3 is 15 amino acids. Germline loops: CDR1 DFQATT, CDR2 SNEGSKA (reference sequence).

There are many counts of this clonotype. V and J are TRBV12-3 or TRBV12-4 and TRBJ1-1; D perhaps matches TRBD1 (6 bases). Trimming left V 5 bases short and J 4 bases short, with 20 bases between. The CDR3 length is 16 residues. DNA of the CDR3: TGTGCCAGCAGTCCCGGACAGATAGAATTAGGCACTGAAGCTTTCTTT. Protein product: CASSPGQIELGTEAFF.